This is a list of T cell receptor beta chains from one sample in a study of blood T cell repertoires in COVID-19. Libraries were prepared by immunoSEQ multiplex PCR; TCRdb keeps only in-frame clonotypes and omits some of them. Of 400,000 or so clones listed, about 91% are singletons. What was sequenced was peripheral blood. These receptors came from a woman between 40 and 55 years old with COVID-19, enrolled during active disease. CDR3s include the opening cysteine and the closing phenylalanine or tryptophan. A D gene is named only where the DNA matches it firmly. Size values are once, few and many counts, or a class for expanded clones, and some rows have none.

NA,NA,TRBJ2-7,TRBV4-3,CASSRSAGYEQYF,TGCGCCAGCAGCCGATCGGCGGGCTACGAGCAGTACTTC
TRBD1,NA,TRBJ1-5,TRBV15,CATRRQGLSNQPQHF,TGTGCCACCAGAAGACAGGGGTTAAGCAATCAGCCCCAGCATTTT
NA,NA,TRBJ1-5,TRBV2,CASSKQRSSNQPQHF,TGTGCCAGCAGTAAACAGCGGAGTAGCAATCAGCCCCAGCATTTT
NA,NA,TRBJ2-1,TRBV18,CASSPSSREQFF,TGTGCCAGCTCACCGTCGAGCCGTGAGCAGTTCTTC
TRBD1,once,TRBJ1-6,TRBV15,CATSSPRGQTNSPLHF,TGTGCCACCAGCAGCCCCCGGGGACAGACAAATTCACCCCTCCACTTT
TRBD1,once,TRBJ1-5,TRBV30,CAWSSRGEQHF,TGTGCCTGGAGTTCCAGGGGGGAGCAGCATTTT
TRBD1,NA,TRBJ2-3,TRBV7-2,CASTGRWTGASTDTQYF,TGTGCCAGCACAGGACGTTGGACAGGCGCTAGCACAGATACGCAGTATTTT
NA,NA,TRBJ1-5,TRBV7-2,CASSFGGFNQPQHF,TGTGCCAGCAGCTTCGGAGGTTTCAATCAGCCCCAGCATTTT
TRBD2,NA,TRBJ2-3,TRBV4-1,CASSHEPGLGERADTQYF,TGCGCCAGCAGCCATGAACCGGGACTAGGGGAAAGGGCAGATACGCAGTATTTT
NA,NA,TRBJ1-2,TRBV7-2,CASSLAETGYYGYTF,TGTGCCAGCAGCTTAGCGGAGACAGGCTACTATGGCTACACCTTC
NA,NA,TRBJ1-2,TRBV29-1,CSVPLRVHGYTF,TGCAGCGTTCCTTTACGGGTGCATGGCTACACCTTC
NA,NA,TRBJ1-3,TRBV7-9,CASSFIRDNSGNTIYF,TGTGCCAGCAGCTTTATTAGGGACAACTCTGGAAACACCATATATTTT
TRBD2,NA,TRBJ2-3,TRBV28,CASRLAGATDTQYF,TGTGCCAGCAGGTTAGCGGGGGCGACAGATACGCAGTATTTT
TRBD1,NA,TRBJ2-1,TRBV27,CASGRDRSSYNEQFF,TGTGCCAGTGGAAGGGACAGGAGCTCCTACAATGAGCAGTTCTTC
NA,NA,TRBJ2-5,TRBV7-9,CASSSQGTLLQETQYF,TGTGCCAGCAGCTCGCAGGGGACACTACTCCAAGAGACCCAGTACTTC
NA,NA,TRBJ1-1,TRBV5-1,CASSLGAGLNTEAFF,TGCGCCAGCAGCTTGGGGGCAGGCTTGAACACTGAAGCTTTCTTT